This T cell receptor beta chain was captured in a study of blood T cell repertoires in COVID-19. The V gene lost 0 bases and the J gene lost 4 bases, with 7 bases spanning the gap. Germline V CDR1 and CDR2: MNHNS, SASEGT. The CDR3 totals 14 residues. Method: immunoSEQ multiplex PCR; TCRdb's copy keeps in-frame clones and lacks some. The data show some 80,000 clones, with over 80% seen just once and about 9% held by the top ten. Source material: peripheral blood. V gene TRBV6-1 combines with J gene TRBJ1-5; D not resolved. The clonotype was recovered from a human donor in a cohort sampled during active COVID-19. The CDR3 DNA is TGTGCCAGCAGTGAAGCTTCCAGGAATCAGCCCCAGCATTTT. This gives the protein CASSEASRNQPQHF.